These T cell receptor beta chains were read from a single sample in a study of T cell repertoires in cytomegalovirus infection. TCRdb recomputed calls from the reads with MiXCR, one row per CDR3 protein. Of fewer than 550,000 distinct CDR3 sequences in the sample, about a third were seen once. Sequencing was performed on PBMCs. All receptors derive from a human donor in good health (CMV status not recorded). Some clones in this sample may be carry-over from other donors' samples. Each CDR3 is given with its conserved first and last residue. Each record gives: clone size, V gene, D gene, J gene, CDR3 DNA, CDR3 protein. A D gene is named only where the DNA matches it firmly. Where a row states a size, it is once, few, many or the class of an expanded clone; other rows omit it.

-	TRBV6-6	-	TRBJ2-5	TGTGCCAGCAGTTACTCGGCAAATCAGGAGACCCAGTACTTC	CASSYSANQETQYF
few	TRBV12-3/TRBV12-4	-	TRBJ1-5	TGTGCCAGCAGTTTGATCGGGAAGGGAGTGGAATATAGCAATCAGCCCCAGCATTTT	CASSLIGKGVEYSNQPQHF
few	TRBV19	-	TRBJ2-6	TGTGCCAGTAGGAGGCAGAGAAGCTCTGGGGCCAACGTCCTGACTTTC	CASRRQRSSGANVLTF
-	TRBV5-4	-	TRBJ2-5	TGTGCCAGCAGCAGGAATGGACAGCGCCTCGAAGAGACCCAGTACTTC	CASSRNGQRLEETQYF
few	TRBV19	-	TRBJ1-3	TGTGCCAGTAGCCGACAGGCCCCGAGTCCGGCTGGAAACACCATATATTTT	CASSRQAPSPAGNTIYF
-	TRBV19	TRBD1	TRBJ1-6	TGTGCCAGCCAACCCCGACCGGACAGGCCCAATTCACCCCTCCACTTT	CASQPRPDRPNSPLHF
-	TRBV28	-	TRBJ2-7	TGTGCCAGCAGTTTCGGAGGACCCTCCTACGAGCAGTACTTC	CASSFGGPSYEQYF
-	TRBV6-5	-	TRBJ2-7	TGTGCCAGCAGTTACTCAGGCAGGAGGGTGGGCGAGCAGTACTTC	CASSYSGRRVGEQYF
-	TRBV2	-	TRBJ2-5	TGTGCCAGCAGTGAAGCCCGGGGTAAAGAGACCCAGTACTTC	CASSEARGKETQYF
few	TRBV7-2	TRBD2	TRBJ2-3	TGTGCCAGCAGCCTCGGGACTAGTGGGGGGGATACGCAGTATTTT	CASSLGTSGGDTQYF
few	TRBV7-2	-	TRBJ2-3	TGTGCCAGCAGCCCTAGAGGCAGGGCCGCAGATACGCAGTATTTT	CASSPRGRAADTQYF
-	TRBV5-1	TRBD1	TRBJ2-1	TGCGCCAGCAGCTTGGAATTTGCAGGGGGCTCCTACAATGAGCAGTTCTTC	CASSLEFAGGSYNEQFF
few	TRBV20-1	-	TRBJ1-2	TGCAGTGCGCCCGAGGAGGGTGCCGATGGCTACACCTTC	CSAPEEGADGYTF
-	TRBV29-1	-	TRBJ2-5	TGCAGCGTTGAAGGGGGAAGGCAGGGTGAGACCCAGTACTTC	CSVEGGRQGETQYF
-	TRBV20-1	-	TRBJ2-1	TGCAGTGCTCTCACCTCAGCGGGGCAGTTCTTC	CSALTSAGQFF
many	TRBV7-2	-	TRBJ1-5	TGTGCCAGCAGCGTATCAGGGTGGTGGGGACAGCCCCAGCATTTT	CASSVSGWWGQPQHF
many	TRBV6-5	TRBD2	TRBJ2-1	TGTGCCAGCAGTTACTTCGCCCTAGCGGGGAACAATGAGCAGTTCTTC	CASSYFALAGNNEQFF
many	TRBV7-2	-	TRBJ1-5	TGTGCCAGCAGCCGGGGGGCAGGGGGCAATCAGCCCCAGCATTTT	CASSRGAGGNQPQHF
few	TRBV7-8	TRBD2	TRBJ2-5	TGTGCCAGCAGCTTATTGACTAGCAGGGAGACCCAGTACTTC	CASSLLTSRETQYF
-	TRBV19	-	TRBJ2-1	TGTGCCAGTAGTATCCCCGGACAGTTCTACAATGAGCAGTTCTTC	CASSIPGQFYNEQFF
many	TRBV11-2	TRBD2	TRBJ2-5	TGTGCCAGCAGCTTAGGCGCTAGCGGGGGCCAAGAGACCCAGTACTTC	CASSLGASGGQETQYF
-	TRBV6-6	-	TRBJ1-3	TGTGCCCGCAGTTTAGCCTCAACTGGAAACACCATATATTTT	CARSLASTGNTIYF
-	TRBV7-2	-	TRBJ1-3	TGTGCCTGCAGAGGAGGCTCTGGAAACACCATATCTTTC	CACRGGSGNTISF
many	TRBV7-2	TRBD1	TRBJ2-1	TGTGCCAGCAGCTTAGTGGGGGCAGGGGGCCTCCACTACAATGAGCAGTTCTTC	CASSLVGAGGLHYNEQFF
-	TRBV12-3/TRBV12-4	-	TRBJ2-5	TGTTCCCGCAGTTTAACGGCCAACCAAGAGACCCCGTACTTC	CSRSLTANQETPYF
-	TRBV7-2	TRBD1	TRBJ1-2	TGTGCCAGCAGCAGAGGGACAGAGCAACGGGGTGGCTACACCTTC	CASSRGTEQRGGYTF
many	TRBV7-9	-	TRBJ1-2	TGTGCCAGCACCCCCGGGGGGGACTATGGCTACACCTTC	CASTPGGDYGYTF
-	TRBV29-1	-	TRBJ2-3	TGCAGCGTTGCTGTCACAGATACGCAGTATTTT	CSVAVTDTQYF
few	TRBV20-1	-	TRBJ1-6	TGCAGTGCTAGGGCCCCCAGGGGAAGTTCACCCCTCCACTTT	CSARAPRGSSPLHF
many	TRBV7-9	TRBD1	TRBJ1-2	TGTGCCAGCAGCGGACAGGTTGATGCCTATGGCTACACCTTC	CASSGQVDAYGYTF